The 8 T cell receptor beta chains in this list originate from one sample, sequenced in a study of blood T cell repertoires in COVID-19. Method: immunoSEQ multiplex PCR; TCRdb's copy keeps in-frame clones and lacks some. Here the sample spans some 150,000 clones, roughly 86% being singletons. Specimen: peripheral blood. The receptors stem from a human donor in a cohort sampled during active COVID-19.

The chain couples TRBV7-9 to TRBJ2-3, with TRBD1 as a possible D gene (6 bases). Germline V gene data show CDR1 as SEHNR and CDR2 as FQNEAQ (reference sequence). V was pared by 5 bases and J by 2 bases, with 14 bases between. The CDR3 runs 15 residues. The CDR3, as DNA: TGTGCCAGCAGCGCGTACAGGGTAGACACAGATACGCAGTATTTT. Amino acids: CASSAYRVDTDTQYF.

V and J are TRBV7-3 and TRBJ2-1; no definite D call. The CDR3 runs to 12 residues. Trimming pared 0 bases from V and 8 bases from J, leaving 5 bases between. The germline V gene encodes CDR1 SGHTA and CDR2 FQGTGA. This CDR3 reads CASSLTRDEQFF. DNA for the CDR3: TGTGCCAGCAGCTTAACACGCGATGAGCAGTTCTTC.

The rearrangement uses TRBV24-1 and TRBJ2-5, with a tentative D call TRBD2 (6 bases). Between the trimmed V and J ends, which lost 3 bases and 2 bases, there was a span of 12 bases. CDR1 is KGHDR and CDR2 is SFDVKD in the germline V gene. The CDR3 runs 15 residues. In DNA, the CDR3 is TGTGCCACCAGTGATGTCGGCGGGGAGCAAGAGACCCAGTACTTC. Translated: CATSDVGGEQETQYF.

This clone was seen only a few times. This rearrangement joins TRBV5-1 to TRBJ2-1; 8 bases align to TRBD2. V shed 1 base and J 2 bases; nucleotides not matched to a gene: 2. The CDR3 is 15 amino acids. In germline, CDR1 is SGHRS, CDR2 YFSETQ. CDR3 protein: CASSLRAGAYNEQFF. For the CDR3, the DNA is TGCGCCAGCAGCTTGCGAGCGGGGGCCTACAATGAGCAGTTCTTC. The complete variable domain, with remaining parts taken from reference TRBV5-1 and TRBJ2-1, reads KAGVTQTPRYLIKTRGQQVTLSCSPISGHRSVSWYQQTPGQGLQFLFEYFSETQRNKGNFPGRFSGRQFSNSRSEMNVSTLELGDSALYLCASSLRAGAYNEQFFGPGTRLTVL.

The rearrangement uses TRBV30 and TRBJ1-1; D possibly corresponds to TRBD1 (5 bases). V was pared by 0 bases and J by 1 base, with 9 bases between. CDR3 length: 14 amino acids. The germline V gene encodes CDR1 GTSNPN and CDR2 SVGIG (reference sequence). DNA for the CDR3: TGTGCCTGGAGTGTACAGGACCCGAACACTGAAGCTTTCTTT. The encoded protein is CAWSVQDPNTEAFF.

The chain carries TRBV4-2 and TRBJ2-1, with 10 bases matching TRBD1. This CDR3 is built from 16 residues. Per the germline V gene, CDR1 is LGHNA and CDR2 is YNFKEQ. Trimming at V came to 4 bases and at J to 2 bases, leaving 5 bases not matched to a gene. The CDR3 DNA follows: TGTGCCAGCAGCCCAGCTGGGACAGGGGCCTACAATGAGCAGTTCTTC. Its protein is CASSPAGTGAYNEQFF.

The rearrangement joins TRBV10-3 to TRBJ1-1; D is possibly TRBD1 (6 bases). CDR3 length: 13 residues. Between the trimmed V and J ends, which lost 6 bases and 3 bases, there was a span of 11 bases. The germline CDR1 and CDR2 sequences are ENHRY and SYGVKD. As DNA, the CDR3 is TGTGCCATCAGAACGACAGGCGACACTGAAGCTTTCTTT. It yields the protein CAIRTTGDTEAFF.

The chain uses TRBV7-2 and TRBJ1-4; D possibly corresponds to TRBD1 (5 bases). The germline V gene encodes CDR1 SGHTA and CDR2 FQGNSA. The length of the CDR3 is 14 residues. V was trimmed by 5 bases and J by 8 bases, leaving 15 bases between them. CDR3 nucleotide sequence: TGTGCCAGCAGCGCAGAATGGGGCGAAGAAAAACTGTTTTTT. Amino acid sequence: CASSAEWGEEKLFF.